This TCR beta chain was sequenced during a study of T cells in Graves' hyperthyroidism and ophthalmopathy. Study background: Staff took peripheral blood when the initial diagnosis was made, before any treatment began.

This clonotype appeared many times. Graves' hyperthyroidism was deemed stable absent ophthalmopathy progression within 18 months. Newly diagnosed patients aged 18 to 65 had hyperthyroidism of under 2 months' duration. Amplification of TCR beta CDR3 regions was performed using RNA transcripts as template. HTBI primers were employed in a first-round RT-PCR of the TCR CDR3. Using its own MiXCR run on the multiplex PCR reads, TCRdb lists one record per CDR3 protein. The data contain 400,000 to 500,000 distinct CDR3 sequences, under 15% of them singletons. The ends lost 1 base at V and 5 bases at J; junction bases unmatched: 4. Germline V gene data show CDR1 as SGHDN and CDR2 as FVKESK. The CDR3 covers 14 residues.

The sequencing input was blood. The rearrangement joins TRBV14 to TRBJ2-5; 7 bases agree with TRBD1. This sequence originates from a woman between 18 and 30 years old with Graves' hyperthyroidism. The CDR3 here is CASSQGTGAETQYF. As DNA, the CDR3 is TGTGCCAGCAGCCAAGGAACAGGGGCCGAGACCCAGTACTTC.